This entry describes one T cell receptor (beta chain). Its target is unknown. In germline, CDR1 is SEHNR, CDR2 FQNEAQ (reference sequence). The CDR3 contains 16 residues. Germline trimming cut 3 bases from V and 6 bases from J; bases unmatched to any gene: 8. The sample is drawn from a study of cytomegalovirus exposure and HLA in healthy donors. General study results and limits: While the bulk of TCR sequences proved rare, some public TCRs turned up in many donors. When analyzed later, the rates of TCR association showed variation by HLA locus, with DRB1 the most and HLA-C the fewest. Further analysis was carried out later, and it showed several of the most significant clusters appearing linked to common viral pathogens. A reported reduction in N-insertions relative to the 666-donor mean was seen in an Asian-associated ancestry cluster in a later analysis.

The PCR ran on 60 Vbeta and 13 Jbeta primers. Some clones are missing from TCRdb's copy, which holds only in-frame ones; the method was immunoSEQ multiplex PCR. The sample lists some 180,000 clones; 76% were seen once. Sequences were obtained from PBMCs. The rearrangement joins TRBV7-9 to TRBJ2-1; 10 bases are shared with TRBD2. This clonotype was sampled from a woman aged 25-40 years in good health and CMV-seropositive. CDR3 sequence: CASSFPAGGLGNEQFF. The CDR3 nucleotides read TGTGCCAGCAGCTTCCCAGCGGGGGGGCTTGGCAATGAGCAGTTCTTC.